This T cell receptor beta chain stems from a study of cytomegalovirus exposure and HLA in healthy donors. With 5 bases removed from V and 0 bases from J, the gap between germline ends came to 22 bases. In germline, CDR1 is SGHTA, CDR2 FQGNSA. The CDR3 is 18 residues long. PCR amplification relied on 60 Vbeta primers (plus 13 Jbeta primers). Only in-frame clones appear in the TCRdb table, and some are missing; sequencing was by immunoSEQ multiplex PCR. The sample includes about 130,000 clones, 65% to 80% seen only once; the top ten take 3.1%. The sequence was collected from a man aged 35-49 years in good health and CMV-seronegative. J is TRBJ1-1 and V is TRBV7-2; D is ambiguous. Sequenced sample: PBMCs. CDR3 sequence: CASSRRRRLLLLNTEAFF. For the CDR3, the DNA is TGTGCCAGCAGCCGTCGGCGGAGGCTCCTTCTCCTGAACACTGAAGCTTTCTTT.